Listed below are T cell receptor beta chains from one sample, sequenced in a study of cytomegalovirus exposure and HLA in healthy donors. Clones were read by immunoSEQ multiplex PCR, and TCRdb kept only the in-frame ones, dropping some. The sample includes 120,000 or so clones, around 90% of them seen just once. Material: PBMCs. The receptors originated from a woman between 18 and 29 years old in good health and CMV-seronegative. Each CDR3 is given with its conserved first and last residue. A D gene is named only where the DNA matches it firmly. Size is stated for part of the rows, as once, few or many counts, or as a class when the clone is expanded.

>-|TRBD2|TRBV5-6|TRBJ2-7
CASSWGLGHSYEQYF
TGTGCCAGCAGCTGGGGACTAGGGCACTCCTACGAGCAGTACTTC
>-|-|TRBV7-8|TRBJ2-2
CASSLGRLNTGELFF
TGTGCCAGCAGCTTAGGCCGACTTAACACCGGGGAGCTGTTTTTT
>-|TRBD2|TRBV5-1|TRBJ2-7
CASSGPTSGRPEQYF
TGCGCCAGCAGCGGCCCTACTAGCGGGAGACCCGAGCAGTACTTC
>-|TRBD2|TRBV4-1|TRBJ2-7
CASSQATSGAFYEQYF
TGCGCCAGCAGCCAGGCGACTAGCGGAGCCTTCTACGAGCAGTACTTC
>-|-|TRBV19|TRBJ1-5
CASSIGGGGPQPQHF
TGTGCCAGTAGTATAGGGGGGGGCGGACCTCAGCCCCAGCATTTT
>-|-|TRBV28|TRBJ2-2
CASSPGLNTGELFF
TGTGCCAGCAGTCCCGGACTCAACACCGGGGAGCTGTTTTTT
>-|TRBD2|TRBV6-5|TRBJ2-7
CASSSSGKFYEQYF
TGTGCCAGCAGTTCAAGCGGGAAATTTTACGAGCAGTACTTC
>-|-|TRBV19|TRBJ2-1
CASSMSVEQFF
TGTGCCAGTAGTATGAGCGTTGAGCAGTTCTTC
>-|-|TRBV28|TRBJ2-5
CASSFQGWSETQYF
TGTGCCAGCAGTTTTCAGGGGTGGTCGGAGACCCAGTACTTC
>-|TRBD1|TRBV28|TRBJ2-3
CASSSPGQGTDTQYF
TGTGCCAGCAGTTCTCCGGGACAGGGAACAGATACGCAGTATTTT
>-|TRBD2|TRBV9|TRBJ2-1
CASSPGLAGWGSYNEQFF
TGTGCCAGCAGCCCGGGACTAGCGGGTTGGGGCTCCTACAATGAGCAGTTCTTC
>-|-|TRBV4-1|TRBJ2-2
CASSHQGFGGELFF
TGCGCCAGCAGCCATCAGGGGTTTGGCGGGGAGCTGTTTTTT
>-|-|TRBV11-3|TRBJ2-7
CASSLGAPPSYEQYF
TGTGCCAGCAGCTTAGGAGCCCCTCCCTCCTACGAGCAGTACTTC
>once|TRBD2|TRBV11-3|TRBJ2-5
CASSLESAGGQETQYF
TGTGCCAGCAGCTTAGAGTCAGCGGGAGGACAAGAGACCCAGTACTTC
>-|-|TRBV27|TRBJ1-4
CASRYGSNRNNEKLFF
TGTGCCAGCCGTTATGGGAGCAACAGAAATAATGAAAAACTGTTTTTT
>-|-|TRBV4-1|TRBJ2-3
CASSQDRQPKSTDTQYF
TGCGCCAGCAGCCAAGACCGACAGCCTAAGAGCACAGATACGCAGTATTTT
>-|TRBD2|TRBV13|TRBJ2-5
CASSLIAGGRGETQYF
TGTGCCAGCAGCTTAATAGCGGGAGGTCGGGGAGAGACCCAGTACTTC